Shown below are 28 T cell receptor beta chains from a single sample sequenced in a study of blood T cell repertoires in COVID-19. The data were produced by immunoSEQ multiplex PCR, yet TCRdb's version contains in-frame clones alone and is incomplete. The sample lists about 85,000 clones; almost 90% were seen once. The source material was peripheral blood. These receptors were obtained from a woman aged 80 or over with acute or convalescent COVID-19.

This chain connects TRBV5-5 to TRBJ1-1; 8 nucleotides line up with TRBD1. Germline CDR1 is SGHKS and CDR2 is YYEKEE (reference sequence). The CDR3 has 14 residues. V dropped 4 bases and J dropped 8; count of bases not matched to a gene: 10. For the CDR3, the DNA is TGTGCCAGCAGCAACAGTCCCGACAGGGGCGAAGCTTTCTTT. Protein: CASSNSPDRGEAFF.

The chain is built from TRBV11-3 and TRBJ2-2; D might be TRBD2 (6 bases). V was pared by 5 bases and J by 5 bases, with 15 bases between. CDR3 length equals 15 residues. Looked up from germline, CDR1 is SGHNT and CDR2 is YENEEA. Here the CDR3 reads CASSAGLLGTGELFF. The CDR3, as DNA: TGTGCCAGCAGCGCTGGACTACTGGGGACCGGGGAGCTGTTTTTT.

V is TRBV5-6 and J is TRBJ2-7; D is perhaps TRBD1 (6 bases). Germline CDR1 reads SGHDT; CDR2 reads YYEEEE. The CDR3 loop spans 14 amino acids. Trimming left V 3 bases short and J 3 bases short, with 13 bases between. CDR3 DNA: TGTGCCAGCAGCTACACAGGACAGCACTACGAGCAGTACTTC. Protein product: CASSYTGQHYEQYF.

The V and J genes are TRBV3-1 (or the pseudogene TRBV3-2) and TRBJ2-6; maybe TRBD2 (5 bases). CDR1 is LGHDT, CDR2 YNNKEL, per germline (reference sequence). The length of the CDR3 is 15 residues. V lost 4 bases to trimming and J lost 3 bases, with 10 bases between them. The CDR3, as DNA: TGTGCCAGCAGCCGGGGAGATGGTGGGGCCAACGTCCTGACTTTC. It codes for CASSRGDGGANVLTF.

This chain links TRBV29-1 with TRBJ2-2; D remains ambiguous. Per the germline V gene, CDR1 is SQVTM and CDR2 is ANQGSEA. V shed 8 bases and J shed 6 bases, with 22 bases lying between them. This CDR3 spans 15 amino acids. The DNA of the CDR3 is TGCAGCCCACCACGACTTGCCTTTCCGCCCGGGGAGCTGTTTTTT. Amino acids: CSPPRLAFPPGELFF.

The chain carries TRBV6-6 and TRBJ2-2; 7 nucleotides align to TRBD1. V shed 8 bases and J 4 bases; nucleotides not matched to a gene: 7. The CDR3 loop spans 14 amino acids. Germline CDR1 reads MNHNY; CDR2 reads SVGAGI (reference sequence). In DNA, the CDR3 is TGTGCCAGCCAGAGGGGGCAGGGCACCGGGGAGCTGTTTTTT. It is translated as CASQRGQGTGELFF.

The chain has TRBV6-5 and TRBJ1-2; 7 bases match TRBD1. CDR1 MNHEY and CDR2 SVGAGI come from the germline V gene. With V trimmed by 6 bases and J by 8 bases, 12 bases remained unmatched. The CDR3 consists of 14 residues. The CDR3 protein is CASSPTGTSIGYTF. The CDR3 DNA is TGTGCCAGCAGCCCGACAGGGACGTCGATCGGCTACACCTTC.

This rearrangement joins TRBV12-3 or TRBV12-4 to TRBJ2-7; D might be TRBD1 (6 bases). The CDR3 runs 13 residues. Trimming shortened V by 5 bases and J by 5 bases, and 13 bases separated the two germline ends. In nucleotides, the CDR3 is TGTGCCAGCAGTCCCACAGGGATCAACGAGCAGTACTTC. This gives the protein CASSPTGINEQYF.

J is TRBJ2-5 and V is TRBV7-2; TRBD1 agrees at 7 bases. The trim removed 5 bases at V and 2 bases at J, leaving 14 bases unmatched. The CDR3 has 17 residues. In germline, CDR1 is SGHTA, CDR2 FQGNSA. CDR3 nucleotide sequence: TGTGCCAGCAGCACCCCAGGGGGAGAACGGGGTCAAGAGACCCAGTACTTC. It yields the protein CASSTPGGERGQETQYF. Full variable domain (missing parts from reference TRBV7-2 and TRBJ2-5): GAGVSQSPSNKVTEKGKDVELRCDPISGHTALYWYRQSLGQGLEFLIYFQGNSAPDKSGLPSDRFSAERTGGSVSTLTIQRTQQEDSAVYLCASSTPGGERGQETQYFGPGTRLLVL.

In its sample, this clone was seen once. This rearrangement joins TRBV7-2 to TRBJ1-2, with 7 bases matching TRBD1. CDR3 length: 14 amino acids. V dropped 3 bases and J dropped 4; count of bases not matched to a gene: 5. Germline CDR1 SGHTA, CDR2 FQGNSA. The CDR3 region is CASSFQGQPYGYTF. CDR3 sequence (DNA): TGTGCCAGCAGCTTCCAGGGACAGCCCTATGGCTACACCTTC.

This sequence joins TRBV4-1 and TRBJ1-1, with 8 bases that match TRBD1. CDR3 length equals 15 residues. Germline CDR1 reads MGHRA; CDR2 reads YSYEKL. With 1 base clipped from V and 0 bases from J, the junction kept 1 base outside the gene matches. Here the CDR3 reads CASSQGDRLNTEAFF. In DNA, the CDR3 is TGCGCCAGCAGCCAAGGGGACAGGTTGAACACTGAAGCTTTCTTT.

The chain combines TRBV25-1 with TRBJ2-1; D remains ambiguous. This CDR3 comprises 13 residues. The germline V gene encodes CDR1 MGHDK and CDR2 SYGVNS. The V end was cut by 4 bases, the J end by 6 bases, with 10 bases between. Written as DNA, the CDR3 is TGTGCCAGCAGTGGCCTCGGTCTCAATGAGCAGTTCTTC. Its protein is CASSGLGLNEQFF.

The chain carries TRBV5-4 and TRBJ2-3; no firm D call. Germline CDR1 and CDR2: SGHNT and YYREEE (reference sequence). Trimming stripped 3 bases from V and 4 bases from J, with 6 bases between. This CDR3 comprises 12 residues. This CDR3 reads CASSSWPDTQYF. The CDR3 DNA is TGTGCCAGCAGCTCCTGGCCAGATACGCAGTATTTT.

The V and J genes are TRBV19 and TRBJ1-1; 11 positions agree with TRBD1. From germline, CDR1 is LNHDA and CDR2 SQIVND (reference sequence). The CDR3 extends over 13 amino acids. Trimming took 5 bases from V and 11 from J; bases not matched to a gene: 7. CDR3 loop: CASSFGQGAFAFF. The CDR3 DNA follows: TGTGCCAGTAGTTTCGGACAGGGGGCATTCGCTTTCTTT.

The chain uses TRBV29-1 and TRBJ1-2, with TRBD1 matching 10 bases. V trimming: 6 bases; J trimming: 2 bases; junction bases outside the gene matches: 9. This CDR3 has 15 amino acids. The V gene's germline CDR1 is SQVTM and CDR2 ANQGSEA. This CDR3 reads CSVATGGAGNYGYTF. In DNA form, the CDR3 reads TGCAGCGTAGCGACAGGGGGCGCTGGGAACTATGGCTACACCTTC. The complete variable domain, with remaining parts taken from reference TRBV29-1 and TRBJ1-2, reads SAVISQKPSRDICQRGTSLTIQCQVDSQVTMMFWYRQQPGQSLTLIATANQGSEATYESGFVIDKFPISRPNLTFSTLTVSNMSPEDSSIYLCSVATGGAGNYGYTFGSGTRLTVV.

The genes are TRBV4-2 and TRBJ2-5; weak D call: TRBD2 (7 bases). The CDR3 length is 17 residues. Germline V gene sequence: CDR1 LGHNA, CDR2 YNFKEQ. The ends were cut back, 0 bases at V and 4 bases at J, with 18 bases in the middle. The CDR3 region has the DNA TGTGCCAGCAGCCAAGAAGGAAGGGGGGGCTTTGGAGAGACCCAGTACTTC. Its translation is CASSQEGRGGFGETQYF.

In this sample, this clone turned up once. The chain links TRBV6-9 to TRBJ1-5, with a possible D match to TRBD1 (6 bases). The CDR3 spans 15 residues. Germline V CDR1 and CDR2: MNHGY, SVAAGI. V lost 4 bases to trimming and J lost 3 bases, with 13 bases between them. The CDR3 spells CASSSRTGINQPQHF. DNA of the CDR3: TGTGCCAGCAGTTCCCGCACAGGGATCAATCAGCCCCAGCATTTT.

The gene calls are TRBV29-1 and TRBJ1-1; tentative D call: TRBD1 (5 bases). The CDR3 sequence is 13 residues long. Trimming left V 7 bases short and J 4 bases short, with 16 bases between. Germline CDR1 reads SQVTM; CDR2 reads ANQGSEA. Here the CDR3 DNA reads TGCAGCGCCGTGGCGGGGACGGCCACTGAAGCTTTCTTT. It specifies CSAVAGTATEAFF.

The chain has TRBV19 and TRBJ1-6; 8 nucleotides align to TRBD1. This CDR3 region has 17 residues. The ends lost 7 bases at V and 4 bases at J; junction bases unmatched: 12. CDR1 and CDR2 from the germline V gene are LNHDA and SQIVND (reference sequence). The CDR3 nucleotides read TGTGCCAGTACCCTAAGGTCGACAGGGGATTATAATTCACCCCTCCACTTT. This sequence encodes CASTLRSTGDYNSPLHF.

This clone was recorded only once. In DNA, the CDR3 is TGTGCCAGCAGTCTCAGGGGGAACACCGGGGAGCTGTTTTTT. Translated: CASSLRGNTGELFF. J is TRBJ2-2 and V is TRBV6-2 or TRBV6-3; D perhaps matches TRBD1 (6 bases). CDR3 size: 14 residues. Germline loops: CDR1 MNHEY, CDR2 SVGEGT. V lost 5 bases and J lost 1, with 8 bases in between.

V and J are TRBV5-1 and TRBJ2-2, with 8 bases aligning to TRBD2. V was clipped by 0 bases and J by 0 bases; unmatched bases: 7. The CDR3 sequence is 18 residues long. Germline V gives CDR1 SGHRS, CDR2 YFSETQ. The chain's CDR3 is CASSLALAGGPNTGELFF. The CDR3, as DNA: TGCGCCAGCAGCTTGGCTCTGGCGGGAGGCCCGAACACCGGGGAGCTGTTTTTT.

This chain connects TRBV30 to TRBJ1-1, with TRBD1 matching 7 bases. The CDR3 has 15 residues. The germline gives CDR1 GTSNPN, CDR2 SVGIG (reference sequence). V dropped 4 bases and J dropped 1; count of bases not matched to a gene: 9. The CDR3 here is CAWTTRGAGNTEAFF. The CDR3 coding sequence is TGTGCCTGGACCACCAGGGGGGCGGGGAACACTGAAGCTTTCTTT. Full variable domain (remainder filled in from reference TRBV30 and TRBJ1-1): SQTIHQWPATLVQPVGSPLSLECTVEGTSNPNLYWYRQAAGRGLQLLFYSVGIGQISSEVPQNLSASRPQDRQFILSSKKLLLSDSGFYLCAWTTRGAGNTEAFFGQGTRLTVV.

There are a few counts of this clone. The chain employs TRBV9 and TRBJ2-2, with 7 bases matching TRBD1. With V trimmed by 3 bases and J by 4 bases, 9 bases remained unmatched. Germline CDR1 SGDLS, CDR2 YYNGEE. This CDR3 spans 16 amino acids. CDR3 region: CASSAERTGPTGELFF. The CDR3 DNA reads as TGTGCCAGCAGCGCCGAGAGGACAGGCCCCACCGGGGAGCTGTTTTTT.

The chain uses TRBV7-2 and TRBJ2-5; 8 bases fit TRBD2. The V segment lost 4 bases and the J segment 4 bases; nucleotides outside the gene matches: 11. CDR1 and CDR2 (germline): SGHTA, FQGNSA. This CDR3 is built from 16 residues. CDR3 sequence (DNA): TGTGCCAGCAGCTCCCCCGAGGTAGCGGGGAGAGAGACCCAGTACTTC. Protein sequence: CASSSPEVAGRETQYF.

This clone was counted between two and nine times. The chain employs TRBV7-2 and TRBJ2-5; TRBD2 might be the D (5 bases). Per the germline V gene, CDR1 is SGHTA and CDR2 is FQGNSA. The CDR3 totals 14 residues. The V gene lost 4 bases and the J gene lost 7 bases, with 16 bases spanning the gap. The CDR3 DNA reads as TGTGCCAGCAGCTCCGAGGGTCCATCCGGGACCCAGTACTTC. Its protein product is CASSSEGPSGTQYF.

This clone was observed a few times. V and J are TRBV19 and TRBJ1-3, with 8 bases identical to TRBD1. The ends lost 4 bases at V and 4 bases at J; junction bases unmatched: 6. From germline, CDR1 is LNHDA and CDR2 SQIVND (reference sequence). This CDR3 has 15 residues. The CDR3 reads CASSNGGQGGNTIYF. In DNA, the CDR3 is TGTGCCAGTAGTAACGGAGGACAGGGCGGAAACACCATATATTTT. The complete variable domain, with remaining parts taken from reference TRBV19 and TRBJ1-3, reads DGGITQSPKYLFRKEGQNVTLSCEQNLNHDAMYWYRQDPGQGLRLIYYSQIVNDFQKGDIAEGYSVSREKKESFPLTVTSAQKNPTAFYLCASSNGGQGGNTIYFGEGSWLTVV.

The rearrangement joins TRBV13 to TRBJ2-4, with D tentatively TRBD2 (6 bases). CDR1 and CDR2 (germline): PRHDT, FYEKMQ (reference sequence). Trimming pared 4 bases from V and 2 bases from J, leaving 9 bases between. This CDR3 has 14 amino acids. The CDR3 bases are TGTGCCAGCAGCTCCCGGGAGCCCAAAAACATTCAGTACTTC. It codes for CASSSREPKNIQYF.

The chain has TRBV6-5 and TRBJ1-2; TRBD1 agrees at 7 bases. The CDR3 extends over 14 amino acids. CDR1 and CDR2 (germline): MNHEY, SVGAGI. V lost 6 bases, J lost 2 bases, and 6 bases stayed unmatched. CDR3 nucleotide sequence: TGTGCCAGCAGAAGGACAGGTGAAAACTATGGCTACACCTTC. As protein: CASRRTGENYGYTF.